The TCR beta chain described here comes from a study of Tregs in tolerant kidney transplant recipients. Unstimulated Tregs (CD4+CD25+CD127-) and CD4+CD25- non-Tregs were sorted from PBMCs. Study-level findings and limits: No direct test of biological reproducibility was done here. Validation in larger populations is needed because few patients were studied.

Of note for this clone: What it binds is unknown.

Per germline, CDR1 SGHNT and CDR2 YYREEE (reference sequence). There are 16 residues in the CDR3. V shed 4 bases, J shed 1 base, and the junction held 9 bases outside the gene matches. Assay used: immunoSEQ multiplex PCR; TCRdb lists only in-frame clones, some missing. The data show some 110,000 clones, with almost 95% seen just once and approximately 0.59% held by the top ten. The sequenced sample consisted of CD4+ T cells from blood. The chain links TRBV5-4 to TRBJ2-5; TRBD2 agrees at 8 bases. The clonotype originates from a human donor in good health. This chain's CDR3 is CASSPGWAGGQETQYF. The CDR3, as DNA: TGTGCCAGCAGCCCGGGATGGGCGGGGGGCCAAGAGACCCAGTACTTC.